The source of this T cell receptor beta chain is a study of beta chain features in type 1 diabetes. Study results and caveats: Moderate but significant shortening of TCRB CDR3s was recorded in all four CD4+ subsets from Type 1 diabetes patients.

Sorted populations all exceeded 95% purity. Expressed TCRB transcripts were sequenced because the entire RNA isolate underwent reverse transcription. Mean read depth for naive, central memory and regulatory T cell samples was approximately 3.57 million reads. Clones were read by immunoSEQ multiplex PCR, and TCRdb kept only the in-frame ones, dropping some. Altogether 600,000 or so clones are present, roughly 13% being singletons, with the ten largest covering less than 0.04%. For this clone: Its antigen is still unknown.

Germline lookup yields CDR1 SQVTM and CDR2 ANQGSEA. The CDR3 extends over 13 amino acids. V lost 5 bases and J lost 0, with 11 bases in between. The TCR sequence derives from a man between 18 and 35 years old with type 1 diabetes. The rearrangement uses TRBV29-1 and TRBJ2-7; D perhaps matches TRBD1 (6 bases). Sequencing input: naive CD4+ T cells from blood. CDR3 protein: CSVYRTASYEQYF. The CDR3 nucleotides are TGCAGCGTTTACAGGACAGCCTCCTACGAGCAGTACTTC.